This TCR beta chain is drawn from a study of pediatric ulcerative colitis. The CDR3 covers 16 residues. Germline loops: CDR1 SGHNT, CDR2 YENEEA. V shed 1 base and J 0 bases; nucleotides not matched to a gene: 1. Samples were sequenced at Survey level, maximum 500,000 reads. The repertoire was sequenced with immunoSEQ multiplex PCR; TCRdb's copy has only in-frame clones and lacks some. Among 36,000 or so clones, around four fifths were seen once, and the ten largest hold about 0.71%. Comment on this clone: Its target is unknown.

Study conclusions and caveats: Substantially fewer templates came from two patients' blood samples. Blood-rectal clonal overlap within each person was significantly higher in ulcerative colitis patients than controls.

Rectal tissue came from one to two pinch biopsies taken at colonoscopy. This sequence was found in a boy aged 10-17 years with moderate ulcerative colitis. Sequences were obtained from gut tissue. This chain uses TRBV11-3 with TRBJ2-3, with 10 positions matching TRBD2. In nucleotides, the CDR3 is TGTGCCAGCAGCTTAGGGACTAGCGGAAGCACAGATACGCAGTATTTT. Its translation: CASSLGTSGSTDTQYF.